Each of the 10 T cell receptor beta chains below was sequenced from the same sample in a study of blood T cells in healthy people across ages. With a J-beta primer mix and a sample-barcoded 5' primer, a second PCR ran about 7 to 12 cycles. In TCRdb, the 5' RACE reads were re-called with MiXCR into one record per CDR3 protein. The sample lists approximately 1,700,000 distinct CDR3 sequences, 35% to 50% occurring once. The specimen sequenced was blood. All receptors come from a human donor in good health.

This chain joins TRBV11-1 and TRBJ1-1; D may be TRBD1 (5 bases). CDR3 length equals 15 residues. V was cut by 5 bases and J by 0 bases, with 13 bases left in between. Germline V lookup: CDR1 SGHAT, CDR2 FQDESV (reference sequence). The CDR3 region has the DNA TGTGCCAGCAGCCCCTCGACAGCTATGAACACTGAAGCTTTCTTT. This gives the protein CASSPSTAMNTEAFF.

A few counts support this clonotype. The V gene is TRBV7-3, the J gene TRBJ2-5; tentative D call: TRBD1 (6 bases). V shed 9 bases and J shed 2 bases, with 10 bases lying between them. Germline CDR1 SGHTA, CDR2 FQGTGA. The CDR3 contains 12 residues. Here the CDR3 DNA reads TGTGCCAGACTCGGACAGCAAGAGACCCAGTACTTC. It is translated as CARLGQQETQYF.

This clonotype has just a few counts. This chain uses TRBV20-1 with TRBJ2-5, with a tentative D call TRBD1 (5 bases). The J call may be in error: the DNA end matches TRBJ2-7 better. The CDR3 length is 15 residues. CDR1 DFQATT and CDR2 SNEGSKA come from the germline V gene (reference sequence). The CDR3 reads CSARDRGAPSYEQYF. The CDR3 nucleotides are TGCAGTGCTAGAGATAGGGGCGCGCCTTCCTACGAGCAGTACTTC.

V and J are TRBV6-2 or TRBV6-3 and TRBJ2-1; TRBD2 agrees at 12 bases. V gave up 0 bases and J gave up 10 bases; unmatched junction bases: 13. CDR3 length: 18 amino acids. Germline V CDR1 and CDR2: MNHEY, SVGEGT. DNA of the CDR3: TGTGCCAGCAGTTACTCGACTAGCGGGGGCCTAAGCTCCTACGAGCAGTTCTTC. This encodes CASSYSTSGGLSSYEQFF.

Points on this clonotype: At one end the junction does not follow the germline gene, possibly because of a read error. The chain couples TRBV7-8 to TRBJ2-6, with a weak D call TRBD1 (6 bases). CDR1 and CDR2 (germline): SGHVS, FQNEAQ. There are 17 residues in the CDR3. In nucleotides, the CDR3 is TGTGCCAGCAGCTTAGCACACAGGGAATATGGGGCCAACGTCCGGACTTTC. Protein sequence: CASSLAHREYGANVRTF.

This clonotype showed up many times. The rearrangement joins TRBV29-1 to TRBJ2-1; D remains unclear. Looked up from germline, CDR1 is SQVTM and CDR2 is ANQGSEA. CDR3 size: 11 residues. The V end lost 3 bases, the J end lost 8 bases, and 8 bases lay between the germline ends. The CDR3 here is CSVEGFDEQFF. Here the CDR3 DNA reads TGCAGCGTTGAGGGGTTCGATGAGCAGTTCTTC.

V usage is TRBV7-3 and J usage is TRBJ2-4, with D perhaps matching TRBD2 (6 bases). This CDR3 spans 14 amino acids. Germline loops: CDR1 SGHTA, CDR2 FQGTGA. Trimming removed 5 bases from V and 13 bases from J, with 21 bases in between. DNA for the CDR3: TGTGCCAGCAGCCCCGCTACGAGGGGAGGTGAGCAGTACTTC. It translates to CASSPATRGGEQYF.

The chain has TRBV9 and TRBJ2-1, with D unclear. Germline V lookup: CDR1 SGDLS, CDR2 YYNGEE. The CDR3 has 13 residues. V lost 0 bases and J lost 8, with 9 bases in between. CDR3 nucleotides: TGTGCCAGCAGCGTAGTTGATTCTCATGAGCAGTTCTTC. Translating it yields CASSVVDSHEQFF.

This clonotype showed up many times. V gene TRBV4-3 combines with J gene TRBJ1-2; D perhaps matches TRBD1 (5 bases). CDR1 is LGHNA, CDR2 YSLEER, per germline. The CDR3 consists of 14 residues. V was pared by 4 bases and J by 4 bases, with 13 bases between. DNA of the CDR3: TGCGCCAGCAGCCCAATCGACGGGACCTATGGCTACACCTTC. Translated: CASSPIDGTYGYTF.

This CDR3 reads CASSLEVLGSYNEQFF. The CDR3 DNA reads as TGTGCCAGCAGCTTAGAGGTCTTAGGCTCCTACAATGAGCAGTTCTTC. The chain carries TRBV7-2 and TRBJ2-1; D is ambiguous. V lost 1 base and J 0 bases, leaving 10 bases between the germline ends. This CDR3 has 16 amino acids. Germline V CDR1 and CDR2: SGHTA, FQGNSA.